Listed below are T cell receptor beta chains from one sample, sequenced in a study of blood T cells in healthy people across ages. TCRdb reprocessed the 5' RACE reads via MiXCR and lists one record per CDR3 protein. The table lists some 940,000 distinct CDR3 sequences, 25% to 35% of them singletons. These data were also filed under a second study, of T cells of mothers and their children.

The sequenced sample consisted of blood. These receptors all stem from a woman aged 35 to 49 in good health. Both conserved end residues are part of each CDR3. A D gene is named only where the DNA matches it firmly. Only some rows state a clone size, as once, few, many or a class for expanded clones.

v_gene,d_gene,abundance,j_gene,CDR3aa,CDR3nt
TRBV5-1,TRBD1,-,TRBJ2-7,CASGPTGAEQYF,TGCGCCAGCGGCCCAACAGGGGCCGAGCAGTACTTC
TRBV5-1,TRBD1,-,TRBJ1-2,CASSEQGLGYGYTF,TGCGCCAGCAGCGAACAGGGGTTGGGCTATGGCTACACCTTC
TRBV7-2,-,few,TRBJ2-7,CANSPTSTGSYEQYF,TGTGCCAACAGCCCTACCTCAACGGGGTCCTACGAGCAGTACTTC
TRBV12-3/TRBV12-4,-,many,TRBJ1-2,CASTRDLSVYGYTF,TGTGCCAGCACCCGGGACTTATCCGTCTATGGCTACACCTTC
TRBV2,TRBD1,-,TRBJ1-4,CATGGEGLFF,TGTGCTACAGGGGGCGAAGGACTGTTTTTT
TRBV4-3,-,few,TRBJ1-1,CASSHQGMNTEAFF,TGCGCCAGCAGCCACCAGGGGATGAACACTGAAGCTTTCTTT
TRBV9,-,few,TRBJ1-1,CASNRIGDTEAFF,TGTGCCAGCAACAGGATAGGGGACACTGAAGCTTTCTTT
TRBV7-2,TRBD1,many,TRBJ2-7,CASSLDRGRISEQYF,TGTGCCAGCAGCCTGGACAGGGGGCGCATCTCCGAGCAGTACTTC
TRBV29-1,TRBD2,once,TRBJ2-5,CSVKLADQETQYF,TGCAGCGTCAAACTAGCGGACCAAGAGACCCAGTACTTC
TRBV5-1,TRBD1,few,TRBJ1-5,CASRDTGGEQPQHF,TGCGCCAGCAGGGACACAGGGGGAGAACAGCCCCAGCATTTT
TRBV9,-,-,TRBJ2-1,CASSVESSHNEQFF,TGTGCCAGCAGCGTAGAGTCTTCCCACAATGAGCAGTTCTTC
TRBV20-1,TRBD2,-,TRBJ2-2,CSAHSGGGTGELFF,TGCAGTGCACATAGCGGGGGGGGCACCGGGGAGCTGTTTTTT
TRBV24-1,-,-,TRBJ1-5,CATSDPKTGSVKPQHF,TGTGCCACCAGTGATCCGAAGACAGGTTCAGTGAAGCCCCAGCATTTT
TRBV7-3,-,-,TRBJ1-1,CASSLGNGGERTEAFF,TGTGCCAGCAGCTTAGGGAATGGGGGGGAAAGGACTGAAGCTTTCTTT
TRBV10-3,-,few,TRBJ2-1,CAISERRNEQFF,TGTGCCATCAGTGAGAGGCGGAATGAGCAGTTCTTC
TRBV7-8,TRBD1,-,TRBJ1-2,CASSLPGDRGDLDGYTF,TGTGCCAGCAGCTTACCCGGGGACAGGGGAGACCTGGATGGCTACACCTTC